This T cell receptor (beta chain) was sequenced for a study of blood T cell repertoires in COVID-19. Study details: Some COVID-19 samples were acute and others convalescent; all came from the United States, Italy and Spain. T cells, B-cell-depleted T cells, or PBMCs provided the cDNA or gDNA that served as material.

Germline V CDR1 and CDR2: SGDLS, YYNGEE. The junction had 12 bases not matched to a gene; V was cut back by 2 bases and J by 3 bases. This CDR3 is built from 17 residues. Original analysis: Cell counts per sample came from amplifying reference gene primers. Sequencing was performed with immunoSEQ multiplex PCR; in TCRdb, only in-frame clones are kept and a portion is missing. The V and J calls and the clone size are those of that table, but D and trimming were determined from the DNA. The sample lists 140,000 or so clones, around 82% occurring once. Specimen: peripheral blood. J is TRBJ2-7 and V is TRBV9; TRBD2 agrees at 9 bases. This receptor was taken from a human donor in a cohort sampled during active COVID-19. This CDR3 reads CASSVSPAGGRNYEQYF. The CDR3 DNA follows: TGTGCCAGCAGCGTTTCCCCAGCGGGGGGACGAAACTACGAGCAGTACTTC.